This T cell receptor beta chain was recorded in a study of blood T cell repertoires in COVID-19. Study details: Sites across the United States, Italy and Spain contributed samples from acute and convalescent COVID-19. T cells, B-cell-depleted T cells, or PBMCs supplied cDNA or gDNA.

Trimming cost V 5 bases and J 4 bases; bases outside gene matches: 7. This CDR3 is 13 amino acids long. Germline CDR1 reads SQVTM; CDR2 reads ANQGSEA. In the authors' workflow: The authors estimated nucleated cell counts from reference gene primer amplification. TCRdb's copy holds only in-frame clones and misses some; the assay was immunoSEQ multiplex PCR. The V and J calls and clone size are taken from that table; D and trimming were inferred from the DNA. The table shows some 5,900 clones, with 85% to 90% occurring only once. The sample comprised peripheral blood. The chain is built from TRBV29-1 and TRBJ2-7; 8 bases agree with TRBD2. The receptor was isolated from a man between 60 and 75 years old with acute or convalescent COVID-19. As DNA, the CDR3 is TGCAGCGTTCGTCGGGAGGGCCGGTACGAGCAGTACTTC. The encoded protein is CSVRREGRYEQYF.